These 15 T cell receptor beta chains originate from one sample sequenced in a study of T cells in Graves' hyperthyroidism and ophthalmopathy. Researchers amplified the TCR beta CDR3 regions from RNA transcripts. The TCR CDR3 was amplified in a first-round RT-PCR using the HTBI primer set. TCRdb passed the multiplex PCR reads through MiXCR, listing each CDR3 protein once. The sample shows around 700,000 distinct CDR3 sequences, around 20% of them seen only once. Sequences were obtained from blood. The receptor set was obtained from a woman between 45 and 60 years old with Graves' hyperthyroidism that later progressed to Graves' ophthalmopathy.

Only a few counts were recorded for this clonotype. The V call is TRBV29-1, the J call TRBJ2-1, with a tentative D call TRBD1 (6 bases). The germline gives CDR1 SQVTM, CDR2 ANQGSEA. Trimming took 4 bases from V and 6 from J, leaving 13 bases between them. CDR3 length: 13 amino acids. This chain's CDR3 is CSVGNRASNEQFF. As DNA, the CDR3 is TGCAGCGTTGGGAACAGGGCGTCCAATGAGCAGTTCTTC.

The table lists this clonotype with many counts. This chain uses TRBV20-1 with TRBJ2-7, with 10 bases that match TRBD2. The CDR3 is 14 amino acids. Germline CDR1 is DFQATT and CDR2 is SNEGSKA (reference sequence). Trimming at V came to 5 bases and at J to 0 bases, leaving 4 bases not matched to a gene. CDR3 in amino acids: CSALAGESSYEQYF. CDR3 bases: TGCAGTGCTCTAGCGGGGGAGAGCTCCTACGAGCAGTACTTC.

This clonotype was seen ten or more times. This rearrangement joins TRBV3-1 to TRBJ2-3; TRBD2 agrees at 11 bases. CDR3 length: 15 amino acids. The germline CDR1 and CDR2 sequences are LGHDT and YNNKEL (reference sequence). The V segment lost 2 bases and the J segment 6 bases; nucleotides outside the gene matches: 4. CDR3 loop: CASSQPLAGVDTQYF. The CDR3, as DNA: TGTGCCAGCAGCCAACCACTAGCGGGGGTGGATACGCAGTATTTT.

There are many counts of this clonotype. The J gene is TRBJ1-5, the V gene TRBV11-2; D may be TRBD1 (6 bases). Germline-derived CDR1 and CDR2 are SGHAT and FQNNGV. The CDR3 has 16 amino acids. V shed 1 base and J shed 3 bases, with 13 bases lying between them. CDR3 DNA: TGTGCCAGCAGCTTAGGGGACATTGGGGACAATCAGCCCCAGCATTTT. It yields the protein CASSLGDIGDNQPQHF.

This clonotype was detected only a few times. The rearrangement joins TRBV11-3 to TRBJ1-6; D remains unclear. The CDR3 has 13 residues. V lost 2 bases and J lost 7, with 6 bases in between. Germline CDR1 is SGHNT and CDR2 is YENEEA. As DNA, the CDR3 is TGTGCCAGCAGCTTATTGGTGAATTCACCCCTCCACTTT. It translates to CASSLLVNSPLHF.

This rearrangement joins TRBV4-1 to TRBJ2-3, with D maybe TRBD2 (5 bases). V was shortened by 1 base and J by 0 bases, with 8 bases between the two germline ends. This CDR3 is built from 15 residues. Germline V gene lookup returns CDR1 MGHRA and CDR2 YSYEKL. CDR3 nucleotides: TGCGCCAGCAGCCAAGGAGGGTTTAGCACAGATACGCAGTATTTT. Protein: CASSQGGFSTDTQYF.

This chain links TRBV30 with TRBJ1-6; D is possibly TRBD1 (6 bases). The CDR3 spans 13 residues. Per the germline V gene, CDR1 is GTSNPN and CDR2 is SVGIG (reference sequence). V dropped 5 bases and J dropped 5 bases, with 10 bases sitting between them. CDR3 nucleotide sequence: TGTGCCTGGGACAGGTCAGATAATTCACCCCTCCACTTT. This sequence encodes CAWDRSDNSPLHF.

The chain has TRBV3-1 and TRBJ1-5; D is perhaps TRBD1 (6 bases). The V and J ends lost 0 bases and 0 bases respectively, with 21 bases between them. The CDR3 length is 20 residues. CDR1 and CDR2 from the germline V gene are LGHDT and YNNKEL (reference sequence). The CDR3 sequence is CASSQDGRGGDIHSNQPQHF. DNA for the CDR3: TGTGCCAGCAGCCAAGATGGAAGGGGGGGGGATATTCATAGCAATCAGCCCCAGCATTTT.

This clonotype was counted at least ten times. V is TRBV10-3 and J is TRBJ1-2; 8 bases are shared with TRBD1. CDR1 ENHRY and CDR2 SYGVKD come from the germline V gene. The CDR3 runs to 15 residues. V dropped 2 bases and J dropped 4; count of bases not matched to a gene: 6. DNA for the CDR3: TGTGCCATCAGTGAGAGACAGGGGAAGTTCTATGGCTACACCTTC. The encoded protein is CAISERQGKFYGYTF.

This clonotype has ten or more counts. V is TRBV7-9 and J is TRBJ2-3; 7 bases are shared with TRBD2. From germline, CDR1 is SEHNR and CDR2 FQNEAQ (reference sequence). CDR3 length equals 15 residues. V lost 3 bases and J lost 3; bases outside the gene matches: 6. The CDR3 sequence is CASSFGDGGTDTQYF. The CDR3, as DNA: TGTGCCAGCAGCTTCGGAGACGGGGGGACAGATACGCAGTATTTT.

The V gene is TRBV12-3 or TRBV12-4, the J gene TRBJ2-6; D is ambiguous. CDR3 length: 14 residues. Trimming took off 5 bases at V and 0 bases at J, with 5 bases between the two ends. The CDR3 DNA sequence: TGTGCCAGCAGTGAGTACTCTGGGGCCAACGTCCTGACTTTC. It encodes CASSEYSGANVLTF.

This clonotype was recorded at least ten times. V and J are TRBV30 and TRBJ2-6; TRBD1 matches at 8 bases. This CDR3 has 14 amino acids. Germline loops: CDR1 GTSNPN, CDR2 SVGIG (reference sequence). V shed 0 bases, J shed 8 bases, and the junction held 3 bases outside the gene matches. This chain's CDR3 is CAWSVGQGTNVLTF. Here the CDR3 DNA reads TGTGCCTGGAGTGTTGGACAGGGAACCAACGTCCTGACTTTC. Variable domain in full (rest from reference TRBV30 and TRBJ2-6): SQTIHQWPATLVQPVGSPLSLECTVEGTSNPNLYWYRQAAGRGLQLLFYSVGIGQISSEVPQNLSASRPQDRQFILSSKKLLLSDSGFYLCAWSVGQGTNVLTFGAGSRLTVL.

This clonotype showed up many times. The chain carries TRBV6-1 and TRBJ2-7; D is uncertain. This CDR3 has 12 residues. V lost 10 bases to trimming and J lost 0 bases, with 10 bases between them. Per the germline V gene, CDR1 is MNHNS and CDR2 is SASEGT. CDR3 sequence: CAIADSSYEQYF. The CDR3 DNA is TGTGCCATCGCGGATAGCTCCTACGAGCAGTACTTC.

The chain carries TRBV19 and TRBJ2-1; 12 positions match TRBD2. Germline CDR1 LNHDA, CDR2 SQIVND (reference sequence). V lost 4 bases to trimming and J lost 9 bases; unmatched junction nucleotides: 7. This CDR3 has 15 amino acids. This CDR3 reads CASSTSGGAFIEQFF. CDR3 sequence (DNA): TGTGCCAGTAGTACTAGCGGGGGGGCTTTTATTGAGCAGTTCTTC.

This rearrangement joins TRBV7-2 to TRBJ1-4; D remains unclear. From germline, CDR1 is SGHTA and CDR2 FQGNSA. Deletions cut 5 bases from V and 0 bases from J, with 13 bases between. The CDR3 covers 16 residues. CDR3 amino acids: CASSPLRETTNEKLFF. In DNA, the CDR3 is TGTGCCAGCAGCCCACTCCGGGAGACAACTAATGAAAAACTGTTTTTT.